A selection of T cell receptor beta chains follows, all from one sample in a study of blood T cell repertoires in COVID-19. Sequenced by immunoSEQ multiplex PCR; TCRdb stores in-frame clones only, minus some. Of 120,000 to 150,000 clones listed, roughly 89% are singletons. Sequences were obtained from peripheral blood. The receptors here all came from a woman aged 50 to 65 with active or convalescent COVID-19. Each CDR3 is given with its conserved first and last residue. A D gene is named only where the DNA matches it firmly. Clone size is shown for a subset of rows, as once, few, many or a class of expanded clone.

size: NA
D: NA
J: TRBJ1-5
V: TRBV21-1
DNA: TGTGCCAGCAGCAAAGCGGCGGTGAGCAATCAGCCCCAGCATTTT
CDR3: CASSKAAVSNQPQHF

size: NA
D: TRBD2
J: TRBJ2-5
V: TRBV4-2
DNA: TGTGCCAGCAGCCAAGACGCCGGGACTAACCAAGAGACCCAGTACTTC
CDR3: CASSQDAGTNQETQYF

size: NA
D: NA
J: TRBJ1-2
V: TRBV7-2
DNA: TGTGCCAGCAGCTTAGTGGGGGGGGGCCGTGGCTACACCTTC
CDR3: CASSLVGGGRGYTF

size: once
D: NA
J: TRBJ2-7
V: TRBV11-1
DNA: TGTGCCAGCAGCCCCTCAGGGGTCTACGAGCAGTACTTC
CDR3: CASSPSGVYEQYF

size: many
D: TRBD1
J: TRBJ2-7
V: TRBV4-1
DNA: TGCGCCAGCAGCCCCCGGACAGGGAGCTACGAGCAGTACTTC
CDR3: CASSPRTGSYEQYF

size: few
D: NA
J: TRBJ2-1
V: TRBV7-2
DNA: TGTGCCAGCAGCCCTTATCGGGGGGGGGACAGGGTCAACAATGAGCAGTTCTTC
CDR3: CASSPYRGGDRVNNEQFF

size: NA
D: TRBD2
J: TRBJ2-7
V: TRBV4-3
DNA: TGCGCCAGCAGCCAAGGGGGGACTAGCGTCTACGAGCAGTACTTC
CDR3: CASSQGGTSVYEQYF

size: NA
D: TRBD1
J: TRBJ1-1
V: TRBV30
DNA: TGTGCCTGGAGTGTACGCTCCGGGACAGGGGGCGCCGGCACTGAAGCTTTCTTT
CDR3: CAWSVRSGTGGAGTEAFF

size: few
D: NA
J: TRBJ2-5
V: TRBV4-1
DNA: TGCGCCAGCAGCCAGACAGGTTTATACCAAGAGACCCAGTACTTC
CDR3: CASSQTGLYQETQYF

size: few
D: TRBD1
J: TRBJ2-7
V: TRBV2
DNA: TGTGCCAGCAGTGAACACCGGACAGGGCGCTACGAGCAGTACTTC
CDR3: CASSEHRTGRYEQYF

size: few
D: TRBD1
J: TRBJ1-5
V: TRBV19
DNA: TGTGCCAGTAGTATGGATTCGGGACAGGGGTTTTTGCAGCCCCAGCATTTT
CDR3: CASSMDSGQGFLQPQHF

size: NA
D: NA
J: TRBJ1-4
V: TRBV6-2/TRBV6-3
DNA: TGTGCCAGCAGTTTGAGACAGAATGAAAAACTGTTTTTT
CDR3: CASSLRQNEKLFF

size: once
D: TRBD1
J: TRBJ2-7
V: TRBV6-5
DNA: TGTGCCAGCAGTTGGGACAGGGAGTCATACGAGCAGTACTTC
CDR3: CASSWDRESYEQYF

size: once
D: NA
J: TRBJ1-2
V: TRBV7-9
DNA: TGTGCCAGCAGCTATGTCAGCGGACTCTATGGCTACACCTTC
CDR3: CASSYVSGLYGYTF

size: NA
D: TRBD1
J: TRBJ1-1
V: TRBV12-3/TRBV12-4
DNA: TGTGCCAGCAGTTTAGCGGACAGGGGGAGTGCTTTCTTT
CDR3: CASSLADRGSAFF

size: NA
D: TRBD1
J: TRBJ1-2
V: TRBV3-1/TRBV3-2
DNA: TGTGCCAGCAGCCAAGGACAGGGGAACTATGGCTACACCTTC
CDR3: CASSQGQGNYGYTF

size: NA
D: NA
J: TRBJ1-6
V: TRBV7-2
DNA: TGTGCCAGCAGCTTAGTGCCCTGGGGGGGGAATTCACCCCTCCACTTT
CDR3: CASSLVPWGGNSPLHF

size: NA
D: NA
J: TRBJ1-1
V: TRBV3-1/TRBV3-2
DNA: TGTGCCAGCAGCACAGCGAACACTGAAGCTTTCTTT
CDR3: CASSTANTEAFF

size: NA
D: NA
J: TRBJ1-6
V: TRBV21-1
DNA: TGTGCCAGCAGCAGCAGGGAGGGCTCCTATAATTCACCCCTCCACTTT
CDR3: CASSSREGSYNSPLHF

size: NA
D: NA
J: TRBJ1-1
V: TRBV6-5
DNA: TGTGCCAGCAGTTACACCCCAGGGTCTATAACTGAAGCTTTCTTT
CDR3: CASSYTPGSITEAFF

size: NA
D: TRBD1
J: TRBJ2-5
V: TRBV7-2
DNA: TGTGCCAGCAGCCCAAACCACGCGACAGGGGGCATAGAGACCCAGTACTTC
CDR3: CASSPNHATGGIETQYF

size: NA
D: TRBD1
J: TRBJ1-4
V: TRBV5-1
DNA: TGCGCCAGCAGCTCGACAGGGGTGGGGGAAAAACTGTTTTTT
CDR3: CASSSTGVGEKLFF

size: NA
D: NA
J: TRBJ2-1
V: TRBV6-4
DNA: TGTGCCAGCAGTGACTTCCCCGACAGAAAGAATGAGCAGTTCTTC
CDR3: CASSDFPDRKNEQFF

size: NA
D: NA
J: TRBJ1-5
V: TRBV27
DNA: TGTGCCAGCAGTTCGCCGGCCCGGGGCAATCAGCCCCAGCATTTT
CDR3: CASSSPARGNQPQHF

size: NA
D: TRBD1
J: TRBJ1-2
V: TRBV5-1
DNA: TGCGCCAGCAGAATAACAGGGGGTCGCGAGGGCTACACCTTC
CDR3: CASRITGGREGYTF

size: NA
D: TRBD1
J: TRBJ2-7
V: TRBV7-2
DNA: TGTGCCAGCAGCCCACCGGGACAGGTGTCCTACGAGCAGTACTTC
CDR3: CASSPPGQVSYEQYF

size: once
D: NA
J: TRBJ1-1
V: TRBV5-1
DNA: TGCGCCAGCAGCTTGGGGGGCTTGAACACTGAAGCTTTCTTT
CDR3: CASSLGGLNTEAFF

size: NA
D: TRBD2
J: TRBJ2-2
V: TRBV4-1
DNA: TGCGCCAGCAGCCAAGACCAGCGGGGGATGGGCACCGGGGAGCTGTTTTTT
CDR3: CASSQDQRGMGTGELFF

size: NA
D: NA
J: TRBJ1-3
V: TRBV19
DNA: TGTGCCACCAGGACTTCGGGAAACACCATATATTTT
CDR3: CATRTSGNTIYF

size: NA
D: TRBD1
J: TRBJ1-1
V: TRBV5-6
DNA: TGTGCCAGCAGCACGGACAGGGGGTTGGGCACTGAAGCTTTCTTT
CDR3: CASSTDRGLGTEAFF

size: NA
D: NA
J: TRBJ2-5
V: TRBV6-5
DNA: TGTGCCAGCAGTTCGGGGATTAGTGGAGAGACCCAGTACTTC
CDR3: CASSSGISGETQYF

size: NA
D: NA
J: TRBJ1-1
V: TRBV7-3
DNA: TGTGCCAGCAGCTTTCACCCCAGGGGCCTCATGAACACTGAAGCTTTCTTT
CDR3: CASSFHPRGLMNTEAFF

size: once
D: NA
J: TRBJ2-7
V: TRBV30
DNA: TGTGCCTGGAGTGTATTGCGGGGGCAGAGGGCCTACGAGCAGTACTTC
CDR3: CAWSVLRGQRAYEQYF

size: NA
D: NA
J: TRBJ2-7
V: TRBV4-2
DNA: TGTGCCAGCAGCCAAGGGCAGGGGGGAACCTACGAGCAGTACTTC
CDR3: CASSQGQGGTYEQYF

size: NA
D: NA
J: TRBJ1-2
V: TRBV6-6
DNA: TGTGCCAGCAGTCCCGACAAGAACTATGGCTACACCTTC
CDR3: CASSPDKNYGYTF

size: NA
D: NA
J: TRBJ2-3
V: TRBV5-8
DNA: TGTGCCAGCAGCTTGCGAACAGGGTGGTCGCAGTATTTT
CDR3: CASSLRTGWSQYF

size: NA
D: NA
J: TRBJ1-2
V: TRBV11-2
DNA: TGTGCCAGCAGCCACGACAGGATTGAACATGGCTACACCTTC
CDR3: CASSHDRIEHGYTF

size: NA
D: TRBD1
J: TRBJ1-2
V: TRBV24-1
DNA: TGTGCCACCAGTGTCTCAACGACAGGGGACAGCTCATTTAGTCGGGGCTACACCTTC
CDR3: CATSVSTTGDSSFSRGYTF

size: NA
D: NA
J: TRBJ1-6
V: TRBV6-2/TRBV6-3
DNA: TGTGCCAGCAGTTACTCGCTGGGCCCAAATCCTCTAAATTCACCCCTCCACTTT
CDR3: CASSYSLGPNPLNSPLHF

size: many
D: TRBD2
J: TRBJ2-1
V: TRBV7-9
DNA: TGTGCCAGCAGCATGGAGCGACTAGCGGGATACAATGAGCAGTTCTTC
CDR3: CASSMERLAGYNEQFF

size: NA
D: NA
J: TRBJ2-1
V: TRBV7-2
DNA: TGTGCCAGCAGCATAACAATAGGGGGAATCGAGCAGTTCTTC
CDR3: CASSITIGGIEQFF

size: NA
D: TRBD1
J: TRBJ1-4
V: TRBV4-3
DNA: TGCGCCAGCAGCCACCCCCTTGGGGGAACAGGGGTTGAAAAACTGTTTTTT
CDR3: CASSHPLGGTGVEKLFF

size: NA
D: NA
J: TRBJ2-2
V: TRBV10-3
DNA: TGTGCCATCAGTGAGTCGAGATCCGGGGAGCTGTTTTTT
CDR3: CAISESRSGELFF

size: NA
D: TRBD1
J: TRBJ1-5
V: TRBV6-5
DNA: TGTGCCAGCAGTCCACCGGACAGGGGGCTTCAGCCCCAGCATTTT
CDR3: CASSPPDRGLQPQHF

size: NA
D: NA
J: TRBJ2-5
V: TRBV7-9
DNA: TGTGCCAGCAGCCCCTTTCAGGGTTCGGAGACCCAGTACTTC
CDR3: CASSPFQGSETQYF

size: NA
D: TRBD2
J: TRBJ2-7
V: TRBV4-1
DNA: TGCGCCAGCAGCCGGACTAGCGAGTACGAGCAGTACTTC
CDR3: CASSRTSEYEQYF

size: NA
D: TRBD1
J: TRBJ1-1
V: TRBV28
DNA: TGTGCCAGCAGTCTAGGGGGACAGGTGGGAATGAACACTGAAGCTTTCTTT
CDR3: CASSLGGQVGMNTEAFF

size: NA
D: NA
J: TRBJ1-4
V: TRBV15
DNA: TGTGCCACCAGCAGAGTACCCCAGTATGAAAAACTGTTTTTT
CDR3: CATSRVPQYEKLFF

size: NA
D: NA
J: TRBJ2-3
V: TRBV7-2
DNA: TGTGCCAGCAGTATAGAGGGATCTAGCACAGATACGCAGTATTTT
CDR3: CASSIEGSSTDTQYF

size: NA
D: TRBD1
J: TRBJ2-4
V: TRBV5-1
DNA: TGCGCCAGCAGCTTCGACAGGGGGAATGACATTCAGTACTTC
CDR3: CASSFDRGNDIQYF

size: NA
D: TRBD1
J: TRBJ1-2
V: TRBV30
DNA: TGTGCCTGGAGCCGGGACAGCTACTATGGCTACACCTTC
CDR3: CAWSRDSYYGYTF